One T cell receptor beta chain is described in this entry. This receptor's antigen is unknown. The library came from the immunoSEQ multiplex PCR assay. A mixture of 60 forward primers for TCR Vbeta segments and 13 reverse primers for TCR Jbeta segments was used in the multiplex PCR. The CDR3 region of rearranged TCR beta genes was amplified from genomic DNA by a multiplex PCR assay. On the Illumina HiSeq System, the amplified TCR beta libraries were sequenced as 87-base-pair reads. On the study's bioinformatics: Across the roughly 600 repertoires, a later analysis counted 60 million to 90 million unique TCR beta chains, approximately 10 million of which were shared by at least two donors. Raw reads were error-corrected and collapsed into unique sequences with a nearest-neighbor algorithm that merged closely related sequences to remove PCR and sequencing errors. Alignment of CDR3 sequences to IMGT reference sequences was used to assign V, D and J gene segments. For a sequence to be retained, a match of at least six nucleotides was required to both a V gene segment and a J gene segment. A rearrangement was called productive if the CDR3 had no stop codons and remained in frame with V and J, and every other rearrangement was called non-productive. Following IMGT convention, CDR3 was defined as the stretch from the second conserved V-encoded cysteine up to the conserved J-encoded phenylalanine. In an earlier analysis of roughly 610 of the donors, sequences lacking an unambiguous match to a single V gene segment were excluded. An earlier analysis of around 600 of the donors classified V segments as functional when productive rearrangements were above 56.7% and as segregating when the standard deviation between donors was above 5%. To diagnose cytomegalovirus status from the catalog of TCR beta chain sequences, a statistical classification framework was built. V and J gene assignment, in a later analysis, came from comparing TCR nucleotide sequences with IMGT/GENE-DB human TR gene sequences. In a later analysis, CDR3 sequences and most-parsimonious VDJ recombination scenarios were assigned using the TCRdist pipeline. A later analysis defined each TCR beta chain by its CDR3 amino acid sequence plus V-gene family, and excluded reads lacking a unique V-gene family. A later analysis removed 550 to 700 highly shared, low-generation-probability nucleotide sequences to deal with suspected cross-contamination and a sequencing artifact. A later analysis calculated a clonal expansion index for each public chain from normalized within-repertoire ranks of inferred template counts. In a later analysis, generation probabilities were computed using a VDJ recombination model fitted to out-of-frame rearrangements, and the results were checked against IGoR. In a later analysis, TCR-TCR, TCR-HLA and TCR-CMV co-occurrence was scored with hypergeometric tests, and a repertoire-size bias correction was applied to TCR pairs. False discovery rates were estimated in a later analysis by permuting HLA or CMV assignments 20 times. In a later analysis, co-occurring TCRs were grouped using DBSCAN, with TCRdist sequence similarity added in when clustering inside HLA-allele-positive subsets. Repertoires with fewer than 30,000 or more than 120,000 public chains, plus five repertoires with anomalous nucleotide sharing, were excluded from co-occurrence clustering. TCRdb stores this immuneACCESS table with in-frame sequences only. Part of the clones is absent; in the studies checked, under half of the shortfall reflects unresolved V genes, and no reason is known for the rest. V and J calls and clone size come straight from that table; D and trimming were deduced from the DNA. This sample's table has entries for 80,000 to 100,000 clones. The ten largest clones add up to roughly 3.5% of the sample.

The data derive from a study of cytomegalovirus exposure and HLA in healthy donors (dated by TCRdb to between 2016 and 2019). Context from the whole study: An earlier analysis of approximately 640 of the donors reported 250 to 350 Gb of sequence data and roughly 110 million unique TCR beta sequences from around 200 million T cells. Donor age, sex, ethnicity and CMV serostatus were compiled together with the repertoire data. To decide whether each TCR beta V gene segment behaved as functional or pseudogenic, an earlier analysis of approximately 600 of the donors relied on high-throughput TCR beta sequencing. To predict cytomegalovirus infection status, the study combined high-throughput TCR immunosequencing, statistical association of individual TCRs with disease status, and machine learning. The number of donors typed differed by locus, with 629-630 for A, B, C, DRB1 and DQB1, around 520 for DQA1, approximately 570 for DPA1, and 472 for DPB1. In a later genetic analysis, genome-wide SNP genotypes for about three fifths of the roughly 670 donors were used, and that subset was treated as a discovery cohort. All discovery cohort repertoires had been generated on a single sequencing platform. Using immunosequencing, the study profiled T cell repertoires from around 670 subjects and related those repertoires to cytomegalovirus serostatus. The genetic ancestry cluster associated with self-reported Caucasian donors included 70% to 85% of the approximately 430 genotyped donors. The later analysis used no new phenotypic data to find candidate immune exposures, relying instead on TCR beta sequences and their occurrence across donors. The aim of the study was to test whether cataloging public T cell receptors could identify signatures of past pathogen exposure. Along with the 666-subject first cohort, a separate validation cohort of roughly 110 different subjects was used. Because of strong linkage in the cohort, a handful of DR-DQ haplotypes were treated as single units for association and clustering. To study patterns of TCR occurrence, a later analysis re-analyzed previously published TCR beta repertoires from under 750 donors and added high-resolution HLA genotyping. HLA typing covered class I and class II loci at four-digit resolution. Among about 360 genotyped donors of the cohort, an average of 235,054 unique TCR beta nucleotide sequences were sequenced per donor, about a sixth of them non-productive. Approximately 310 gigabases of sequencing data and approximately 85 million unique TCR sequences were included in an early release covering 550 to 800 HLA-typed donors.

Summary of the overall study and its limitations: While some public TCRs were present in many individuals, most TCR sequences turned up only very rarely across donors. Because the 87-base-pair reads could not distinguish some IMGT-functional V segments, including TRBV6-2 and TRBV6-3, those segments were excluded. A later genetic analysis reported fewer N-insertions in productive TCRs among donors in an Asian-associated ancestry cluster than the roughly 700-donor mean. In a later analysis, the rate of TCR association differed among HLA loci, with DRB1 alleles having the most associated TCRs and HLA-C alleles having the fewest. A total of 164 TCR beta chains were listed by the study as associated with cytomegalovirus. Because HLA typing was unavailable for some donors at each locus, only the typed subset was used in association tests. The presence/absence analyses assumed that sequencing depth was roughly uniform across donors, and that assumption may not be true. In both the original and validation cohorts, the classifier was reported to diagnose cytomegalovirus status with high specificity and sensitivity. Correlated functional status among segregating V segments might reflect linkage disequilibrium, but an unknown experimental factor could not be ruled out. At a false discovery rate of 0.05, a later analysis linked 16,951 TCR beta sequences to specific HLA alleles. A further reported finding was that TCR beta sequences accurately predicted the HLA-A and HLA-B alleles for most subjects in the first cohort. In a later analysis, several top co-occurrence clusters were reported to appear linked to parvovirus B19, influenza, CMV and Epstein-Barr virus. A later genetic analysis associated a missense DCLRE1C variant with V-gene and J-gene trimming of TCR beta chains, and an independent cohort replicated the association. This cohort had only TCR beta chains sequenced, and the lack of alpha or paired-chain data limited which features could be detected. The sequencing pipeline was judged likely to have produced a cluster of highly shared sequence variants as a technical artifact. Because counts were too low, seventeen rarely observed V segments, including chromosome 9 orphons, were excluded from the earlier analysis of under 650 of the donors. The authors suggested that the approach could potentially be generalized to other disease states and immunological phenotypes. An earlier analysis of approximately 590 of the donors showed that most TCR beta V segments appeared in productive rearrangements either about 87% or about 30% of the time, which broadly matched IMGT annotations. A later analysis found that HLA-associated TCR beta chains were more clonally expanded and had lower generation probabilities than equally common non-associated chains. CMV serostatus was the only immune exposure information available for the cohort. Most CMV-associated TCR beta chains appeared to be HLA-restricted in a later analysis, and the HLA associations seemed to be driven largely by CMV exposure. When HLA alleles, especially DR and DQ, strongly co-occurred, attributing TCR associations to individual alleles was difficult. In vitro tests confirmed that three of the cytomegalovirus-associated TCR beta chains recognize cytomegalovirus antigens.

In the germline V gene, CDR1 corresponds to ENHRY and CDR2 to SYGVKD. Including the terminal cysteine and phenylalanine, the CDR3 comprises 12 residues. CDR3 DNA only is kept here, 36 bases in frame from base 1. V is shortened by 7 bases, J by 5 bases, and the region joining them spans 10 bases. The cohort comprised some 680 healthy bone marrow donors. At the time of sampling, all cohort members were nominally healthy, though unrecorded immune exposures were likely present. The donor tested CMV seronegative and was one of the 352 seronegative cohort members. A peripheral blood sample was provided by each donor, and peripheral blood mononuclear cells were used for TCR beta sequencing. Genomic DNA was extracted from the blood cell samples with the Qiagen DNeasy Blood Extraction Kit.

Sequenced sample: PBMCs. The sequence came from a woman between 25 and 40 years old in good health and CMV-seronegative. The chain links TRBV10-3 with TRBJ2-3; possibly the D gene is TRBD2, per 5 matching bases. CDR3 loop: CAIKDRGDTQYF. The DNA is TGTGCCATCAAGGATCGGGGAGATACGCAGTATTTT.